This entry lists 25 T cell receptor beta chains sequenced from one sample in a study of post-analysis software for immune sequencing data. Overall study findings and caveats: A handful of TRBV segments (TRBV5-6, TRBV5-1 and TRBV20-1 among them) occurred more frequently in patients than in controls.

Unique-molecular-identifier-tagged TCR beta cDNA libraries were used. TCRdb independently ran MiXCR on the PCR reads; one entry per CDR3 protein. The sample has about 150,000 distinct CDR3 sequences, 25% to 35% seen once. These receptors' antigens are unknown. The sequenced material came from blood. The receptors derive from a girl aged 10-17 years with multiple sclerosis.

The chain joins TRBV12-3 or TRBV12-4 to TRBJ1-4, with D unclear. The CDR3 sequence is 15 residues long. Trimming shortened V by 2 bases and J by 7 bases, and 14 bases separated the two germline ends. In nucleotides, the CDR3 is TGTGCCAGCAGTTTATTAACAGTCGGTCTTGAAAAACTGTTTTTT. This encodes CASSLLTVGLEKLFF.

Many counts were recorded for this clonotype. This CDR3 is CASSLATDRVGGYTF. The CDR3 DNA reads as TGCGCCAGCAGCTTGGCCACGGACAGGGTAGGCGGCTACACCTTC. The chain joins TRBV5-1 to TRBJ1-2; 8 bases agree with TRBD1. V shed 0 bases, J shed 8 bases, and the junction held 9 bases outside the gene matches. The CDR3 covers 15 residues. CDR1 SGHRS and CDR2 YFSETQ come from the germline V gene.

This clonotype has at least ten counts. The chain couples TRBV20-1 to TRBJ2-7; 14 nucleotides align to TRBD2. The CDR3 runs to 16 residues. Looked up from germline, CDR1 is DFQATT and CDR2 is SNEGSKA (reference sequence). V shed 1 base and J 4 bases; nucleotides not matched to a gene: 6. The CDR3 DNA reads as TGCAGTGCTAGAGTCGGGACTAGCGGGAGAGGGTACGAGCAGTACTTC. It yields the protein CSARVGTSGRGYEQYF.

This clonotype was picked up many times. This chain joins TRBV3-1 and TRBJ2-4; D gene unclear. The CDR3 is 13 amino acids. In germline, CDR1 is LGHDT, CDR2 YNNKEL (reference sequence). Between the trimmed V and J ends, which lost 3 bases and 0 bases, there was a span of 3 bases. CDR3 bases: TGTGCCAGCAGCCATCGAGCCAAAAACATTCAGTACTTC. Protein product: CASSHRAKNIQYF.

This clonotype was counted many times. The chain combines TRBV10-3 with TRBJ2-1; D may correspond to TRBD1 or TRBD2 (7 bases each). The germline V and J ends were trimmed by 8 bases and 5 bases, with 19 bases remaining between them. The germline V gene has CDR1 ENHRY and CDR2 SYGVKD. The CDR3 has 15 amino acids. This chain's CDR3 is CAIQGGASGDNEQFF. The DNA of the CDR3 is TGTGCCATCCAGGGGGGGGCGTCCGGCGACAATGAGCAGTTCTTC.

This sequence joins TRBV12-5 and TRBJ2-7; perhaps TRBD1 as D (6 bases). The germline gives CDR1 LGHNT, CDR2 FRNRAP. The CDR3 loop spans 14 amino acids. V lost 3 bases to trimming and J lost 5 bases, with 14 bases between them. The CDR3 bases are TGTGCTAGTGGTTTTGGCAGGGGCTTTGACGAGCAGTACTTC. This encodes CASGFGRGFDEQYF.

The chain joins TRBV6-5 to TRBJ1-5; 9 bases fit TRBD1. The junction had 6 bases not matched to a gene; V was cut back by 2 bases and J by 7 bases. Germline V gene sequence: CDR1 MNHEY, CDR2 SVGAGI. The CDR3 runs to 15 residues. The CDR3 loop reads CASSYGTGGEQPQHF. The CDR3 DNA follows: TGTGCCAGCAGTTACGGAACAGGGGGCGAACAGCCCCAGCATTTT.

This clonotype was seen only a few times. The rearrangement uses TRBV5-6 and TRBJ2-5, with unresolved D. Trimming removed 0 bases from V and 1 base from J, with 10 bases in between. The CDR3 spans 15 residues. Germline CDR1 and CDR2: SGHDT and YYEEEE. CDR3 coding DNA: TGTGCCAGCAGCTTGGCGAGACTGTTCCAAGAGACCCAGTACTTC. It specifies CASSLARLFQETQYF.

The rearrangement joins TRBV5-1 to TRBJ1-4; TRBD1 might be the D (5 bases). Germline V gene sequence: CDR1 SGHRS, CDR2 YFSETQ. The V gene lost 3 bases and the J gene lost 8 bases, with 14 bases spanning the gap. CDR3 length: 14 amino acids. DNA of the CDR3: TGCGCCAGCAGCTCGGACATCCCTGCGGAAAAACTGTTTTTT. Translated, it gives CASSSDIPAEKLFF. The variable domain in full, with the rest retrieved from reference TRBV5-1 and TRBJ1-4, is KAGVTQTPRYLIKTRGQQVTLSCSPISGHRSVSWYQQTPGQGLQFLFEYFSETQRNKGNFPGRFSGRQFSNSRSEMNVSTLELGDSALYLCASSSDIPAEKLFFGSGTQLSVL.

To note about this clonotype: This could be a read error, since a much larger clone is one nucleotide away. J is TRBJ2-1 and V is TRBV4-1; D is possibly TRBD2 (6 bases). CDR1 is MGHRA and CDR2 is YSYEKL in the germline V gene. This CDR3 region has 17 residues. V lost 8 bases and J 0 bases, leaving 20 bases between the germline ends. The CDR3 reads CASGLVLASSSYNEQFF. The CDR3 DNA follows: TGCGCCAGCGGCCTAGTCCTAGCGAGCAGCTCCTACAATGAGCAGTTCTTC.

The table lists this clonotype with many counts. This rearrangement joins TRBV15 to TRBJ2-1; D is tentatively TRBD1 or TRBD2 (5 bases each). The germline V gene encodes CDR1 LNHNV and CDR2 YYDKDF (reference sequence). CDR3 length: 15 amino acids. V was clipped by 7 bases and J by 5 bases, with 18 bases between them. The CDR3 nucleotides are TGTGCCACCACGTCTAGGGACCGACACGACAATGAGCAGTTCTTC. This codes for CATTSRDRHDNEQFF.

The V gene is TRBV24-1, the J gene TRBJ2-7; D could derive from TRBD1 or TRBD2 (5 bases each). The DNA end is more similar to TRBJ2-5, so the J call may be wrong. The CDR3 is 16 amino acids. Germline loops: CDR1 KGHDR, CDR2 SFDVKD. The chain's CDR3 is CATSEPAVGVGGTQYF. DNA of the CDR3: TGTGCCACCAGTGAGCCCGCGGTAGGGGTTGGAGGGACCCAGTACTTC.

This clonotype was counted at least ten times. J is TRBJ1-1 and V is TRBV12-3 or TRBV12-4; D may be TRBD1 (5 bases). CDR3 length: 13 residues. V lost 4 bases and J 4 bases, leaving 10 bases between the germline ends. The CDR3 nucleotides read TGTGCCAGCAGTTCTCGGGGGGGCACTGAAGCTTTCTTT. It is translated as CASSSRGGTEAFF.

This clonotype was seen at least ten times. The J gene is TRBJ1-1, the V gene TRBV5-5; possibly TRBD1 for D (5 bases). Trimming took 4 bases from V and 3 from J, leaving 7 bases between them. The CDR3 is made up of 12 amino acids. Germline V CDR1 and CDR2: SGHKS, YYEKEE (reference sequence). The CDR3 sequence is CASSLGDTEAFF. The CDR3 DNA reads as TGTGCCAGCAGCCTGGGGGACACTGAAGCTTTCTTT. Drawing the rest from reference TRBV5-5 and TRBJ1-1, the complete variable domain is DAGVTQSPTHLIKTRGQQVTLRCSPISGHKSVSWYQQVLGQGPQFIFQYYEKEERGRGNFPDRFSARQFPNYSSELNVNALLLGDSALYLCASSLGDTEAFFGQGTRLTVV.

This clonotype was detected a few times. V gene TRBV3-1 combines with J gene TRBJ2-5; D gene unclear. In germline, CDR1 is LGHDT, CDR2 YNNKEL (reference sequence). This CDR3 is 15 amino acids long. The V end lost 2 bases, the J end lost 7 bases, and 17 bases lay between the germline ends. The CDR3 DNA is TGTGCCAGCAGCCAATTCAAGCAGGTTTTACGGACCCAGTACTTC. Its translation: CASSQFKQVLRTQYF.

J is TRBJ1-6 and V is TRBV12-3 or TRBV12-4; 8 positions match TRBD1. The V gene end was trimmed by 8 bases and the J gene end by 5 bases; junction bases not matched to a gene: 8. The CDR3 sequence is 15 residues long. The CDR3 sequence: CASGKGQGNNSPLHF. The CDR3 bases are TGTGCCAGCGGAAAAGGACAGGGAAATAATTCACCCCTCCACTTT.

In this sample, this clonotype turned up many times. V and J are TRBV5-1 and TRBJ2-7, with 8 bases fitting TRBD1. The CDR3 length is 14 residues. Germline V gene sequence: CDR1 SGHRS, CDR2 YFSETQ. J gave up 2 bases and V 4 bases, and 5 bases lay outside the gene matches. CDR3 coding DNA: TGCGCCAGCAGCGGCAGGACAGGGACCTACGAGCAGTACTTC. It codes for CASSGRTGTYEQYF.

This clonotype qualifies as medium-sized. The chain joins TRBV5-1 to TRBJ2-1, with TRBD1 matching over 7 bases. The CDR3 contains 13 residues. V shed 4 bases and J 3 bases; nucleotides not matched to a gene: 1. The V gene's germline CDR1 is SGHRS and CDR2 YFSETQ. The CDR3 nucleotides read TGCGCCAGCAGCGGGGACAGCTACAATGAGCAGTTCTTC. This sequence encodes CASSGDSYNEQFF. The full variable domain, its missing parts supplied by reference TRBV5-1 and TRBJ2-1, is KAGVTQTPRYLIKTRGQQVTLSCSPISGHRSVSWYQQTPGQGLQFLFEYFSETQRNKGNFPGRFSGRQFSNSRSEMNVSTLELGDSALYLCASSGDSYNEQFFGPGTRLTVL.

The chain couples TRBV6-5 to TRBJ2-2; D remains unclear. The germline V gene encodes CDR1 MNHEY and CDR2 SVGAGI. V was trimmed by 6 bases and J by 8 bases, leaving 13 bases between them. The CDR3 is 13 amino acids. This chain's CDR3 is CASRGPDLGELFF. For the CDR3, the DNA is TGTGCCAGCAGGGGCCCGGACCTTGGGGAGCTGTTTTTT.

Comment on this clonotype: The junction differs from germline at one of its ends, possibly a read error. V is TRBV27 and J is TRBJ2-3; D perhaps matches TRBD2 (6 bases). Germline CDR1 is MNHEY and CDR2 is SMNVEV (reference sequence). The length of the CDR3 is 15 residues. The CDR3 region is CASSFGLARPDAQYF. The CDR3 DNA reads as TGTGCCAGCAGTTTTGGCCTAGCGCGTCCAGATGCGCAGTATTTT.

This clonotype was counted ten times or more. V usage is TRBV5-1 and J usage is TRBJ1-6; D remains ambiguous. The V gene's germline CDR1 is SGHRS and CDR2 YFSETQ. This CDR3 is built from 16 residues. The V end lost 0 bases, the J end lost 5 bases, and 12 bases lay between the germline ends. The CDR3 spells CASSLEGSAHNSPLHF. The CDR3 nucleotides are TGCGCCAGCAGCTTGGAGGGCAGCGCCCATAATTCACCCCTCCACTTT. The entire variable domain, with the rest obtained from reference TRBV5-1 and TRBJ1-6, is as follows: KAGVTQTPRYLIKTRGQQVTLSCSPISGHRSVSWYQQTPGQGLQFLFEYFSETQRNKGNFPGRFSGRQFSNSRSEMNVSTLELGDSALYLCASSLEGSAHNSPLHFGNGTRLTVT.

Many counts were recorded for this clonotype. The chain links TRBV27 to TRBJ2-7; weak D call: TRBD1 (6 bases). CDR3 length: 14 residues. The V and J ends lost 4 bases and 7 bases respectively, with 17 bases between them. Germline V gene sequence: CDR1 MNHEY, CDR2 SMNVEV (reference sequence). The DNA for the CDR3 is TGTGCCAGCAGTTGGGGACACCGTTGGTGGGAGCAGTACTTC. This codes for CASSWGHRWWEQYF.

This clonotype was observed at least ten times. The rearrangement joins TRBV20-1 to TRBJ2-5; 7 nucleotides line up with TRBD2. CDR3 length equals 17 residues. Per germline, CDR1 DFQATT and CDR2 SNEGSKA (reference sequence). J was trimmed by 3 bases and V by 0 bases; bases with no gene match: 13. CDR3 in DNA: TGCAGTGCTAGAGATTTTAGAGGGCCTGGGGGGGAAGAGACCCAGTACTTC. Translation: CSARDFRGPGGEETQYF.

The chain carries TRBV7-2 and TRBJ2-3; no clear D gene. There are 12 residues in the CDR3. Germline V gene sequence: CDR1 SGHTA, CDR2 FQGNSA. Trimming took off 3 bases at V and 4 bases at J, with 5 bases between the two ends. The DNA for the CDR3 is TGTGCCAGCAGCTTTTCGTCAGATACGCAGTATTTT. Its translation is CASSFSSDTQYF.

V gene TRBV12-3 or TRBV12-4 combines with J gene TRBJ2-1, with D possibly matching TRBD1 (6 bases). Trimming cost V 6 bases and J 4 bases, with 10 bases left between them. The CDR3 totals 13 residues. This chain's CDR3 is CASRFGQYNEQFF. In DNA, the CDR3 is TGTGCCAGCAGATTTGGACAGTACAATGAGCAGTTCTTC.